The 8 T cell receptor gamma chains below come from one sample, sequenced in a study of gamma-delta chains in newborns, infants, children. TCRdb repeated clone calling on the reads with CATT. The table records about 2,500 gamma-chain clones, roughly 26% of them present only once. The sequencing sample was made of blood. The receptors were gathered from a child who was a newborn, infant or young child, either healthy, febrile or measles-vaccinated (not recorded which).

This clone is medium-sized in the sample. This chain joins TRGV8 and TRGJ1 or TRGJ2. Germline trimming cut 0 bases from V and 9 bases from J; bases unmatched to any gene: 8. CDR3 length equals 13 residues. The germline gives CDR1 VENAVY, CDR2 YDSYNSRV. The CDR3 sequence is CATWDRPDTKKLF. For the CDR3, the DNA is TGTGCCACCTGGGATAGGCCGGATACTAAGAAACTCTTT.

Worth noting for this clone: The same CDR3 arises from other DNA sequences in this sample as well. V is TRGV9 and J is TRGJP. The CDR3 length is 17 residues. From germline, CDR1 is GITISATS and CDR2 ISYDGTV (reference sequence). Trimming cost V 4 bases and J 6 bases; bases outside gene matches: 9. The CDR3 region is CALWDPRGELGKKIKVF. Written as DNA, the CDR3 is TGTGCCTTGTGGGACCCCCGAGGAGAGTTGGGCAAAAAAATCAAGGTATTT.

As to this clone: A read error may be the cause here, since a much bigger clone is one base away. The V gene is TRGV2, the J gene TRGJP2. The CDR3 loop spans 12 amino acids. Germline V CDR1 and CDR2: EGSNGY, YDSYNSKV. With 9 bases clipped from V and 2 bases from J, the junction kept 3 bases outside the gene matches. This chain's CDR3 is CATPSSDWIKTF. CDR3 sequence (DNA): TGTGCCACCCCAAGTAGTGATTGGATCAAGACGTTT.

By frequency in the sample, this clone is medium-sized. This chain joins TRGV8 and TRGJ1 or TRGJ2. Germline V gene data show CDR1 as VENAVY and CDR2 as YDSYNSRV. The CDR3 consists of 10 residues. Germline trimming cut 6 bases from V and 10 bases from J; bases unmatched to any gene: 6. CDR3 bases: TGTGCCACCTGGAATAAGAAGAAACTCTTT. Translating it yields CATWNKKKLF.

As to this clone: A far larger clone is only one base removed, so a read error is likely. Written as DNA, the CDR3 is TGTGCCACCCGCCCTAAGAAACTCTTC. Translation: CATRPKKLF. The chain combines TRGV4 with TRGJ1 or TRGJ2. The CDR3 totals 9 residues. Germline V gene data show CDR1 as EGSTGY and CDR2 as YDSYTSSV.

This clone was observed a few times. The chain combines TRGV9 with TRGJ1 or TRGJ2. The CDR3 totals 15 residues. J was trimmed by 2 bases and V by 1 base; bases with no gene match: 8. Germline-derived CDR1 and CDR2 are GITISATS and ISYDGTV (reference sequence). The CDR3 sequence is CALWEVVPDYYKKLF. The DNA for the CDR3 is TGTGCCTTGTGGGAGGTAGTCCCGGATTATTATAAGAAACTCTTT.

This clone counts as medium-sized (0.01 to 0.1%). The identical CDR3 is also encoded by other nucleotide sequences in the sample. The CDR3 sequence: CALWEIQELGKKIKVF. The DNA for the CDR3 is TGTGCCTTGTGGGAGATCCAAGAGTTGGGCAAAAAAATCAAGGTATTT. The chain has TRGV9 and TRGJP. CDR1 GITISATS and CDR2 ISYDGTV come from the germline V gene (reference sequence). The CDR3 is 16 residues long. Trimming removed 3 bases from V and 4 bases from J; junction bases left unmatched: 3.

Relative to its sample, this clone is medium-sized. One base separates it from a far larger clone, so it is likely a read error. The same CDR3 can be traced to other DNA sequences in this sample. This chain joins TRGV9 and TRGJP. The CDR3 is 16 residues long. Germline V gene sequence: CDR1 GITISATS, CDR2 ISYDGTV (reference sequence). CDR3 region: CALWEVQELGKKIKVF. For the CDR3, the DNA is TGCGCCTTGTGGGAGGTGCAAGAGTTGGGCAAAAAAATCAAGGTATTT.